These 9 T cell receptor beta chains came from one sample sequenced in a study of blood T cell repertoires in COVID-19 (dated by TCRdb to the early 2020s). Receptor libraries were prepared by the immunoSEQ multiplex PCR assay. TCRdb took over this immuneACCESS table, retaining in-frame rearrangements with V and J assigned. Such tables are incomplete; in checked studies, under half of the missing clones stem from an unresolved V gene, and the remainder is unexplained. This sample holds approximately 140,000 clones; over 75% were observed only once. Of the sample, roughly 13% falls within the top ten clones. Sequencing used peripheral blood. These receptors were obtained from a man younger than 35 with COVID-19, enrolled during active disease.

The chain uses TRBV4-1 and TRBJ1-6; D gene uncertain. This CDR3 is built from 14 residues. The V gene lost 1 base and the J gene lost 7 bases, with 8 bases spanning the gap. Germline loops: CDR1 MGHRA, CDR2 YSYEKL. The CDR3 DNA reads as TGCGCCAGCAGCCAAGCATATACAAATTCACCCCTCCACTTT. Translation: CASSQAYTNSPLHF.

V is TRBV9 and J is TRBJ2-3; D possibly corresponds to TRBD1 (5 bases). Germline CDR1 is SGDLS and CDR2 is YYNGEE. Trimming took 1 base from V and 0 from J, leaving 12 bases between them. This CDR3 comprises 16 residues. CDR3 in DNA: TGTGCCAGCAGCGTACAGGGTAGCTTCAGCACAGATACGCAGTATTTT. Amino acid sequence: CASSVQGSFSTDTQYF.

This sequence joins TRBV7-9 and TRBJ2-1; 16 nucleotides align to TRBD2. The J segment lost 0 bases and the V segment lost 5 bases, leaving 10 bases of the junction unmatched. The CDR3 runs 20 residues. Germline V gene sequence: CDR1 SEHNR, CDR2 FQNEAQ (reference sequence). The CDR3 loop is CASSILGTSGRASSYNEQFF. The CDR3 region has the DNA TGTGCCAGCAGCATCCTTGGGACTAGCGGGAGGGCCTCCTCCTACAATGAGCAGTTCTTC.

This rearrangement joins TRBV6-5 to TRBJ2-3; D gene uncertain. Germline CDR1 MNHEY, CDR2 SVGAGI. CDR3 length equals 12 residues. The V end lost 11 bases, the J end lost 2 bases, and 11 bases lay between the germline ends. Written as DNA, the CDR3 is TGTGCCGGTCAGGATCCCACAGATACGCAGTATTTT. Protein: CAGQDPTDTQYF.

This clone was seen only once. The CDR3 region has the DNA TGCGCCAGCAGCCAGGGGGACAGGGGGGTCTCTGGGGCCAACGTCCTGACTTTC. Translating gives CASSQGDRGVSGANVLTF. V usage is TRBV4-3 and J usage is TRBJ2-6; the match to TRBD1 covers 11 bases. The CDR3 covers 18 residues. Trimming took 3 bases from V and 0 from J; bases not matched to a gene: 4. Germline CDR1 LGHNA, CDR2 YSLEER.

A remark on this clone: One end of the junction varies from germline; a read error may be responsible. The chain uses TRBV7-7 and TRBJ2-1, with 9 bases aligning to TRBD2. From germline, CDR1 is SSHAT and CDR2 FNYEAQ (reference sequence). CDR3 length: 16 amino acids. The CDR3 DNA reads TGTGCTAGCAGCTCCCGACTAGCGGACTCCTACAATGAGCAGTTCTTC. It is translated as CASSSRLADSYNEQFF.

The CDR3 nucleotides are TGCGCCAGCAGCCAAGAGCTGCTAGCGGGAGCGGGTGGGGAGCTGTTTTTT. This gives the protein CASSQELLAGAGGELFF. This chain connects TRBV4-3 to TRBJ2-2, with TRBD2 matching 10 bases. The ends lost 0 bases at V and 8 bases at J; junction bases unmatched: 9. The CDR3 contains 17 residues. Germline loops: CDR1 LGHNA, CDR2 YSLEER.

The chain uses TRBV7-2 and TRBJ2-7, with 12 nucleotides matching TRBD2. V lost 6 bases and J lost 2; bases outside the gene matches: 5. The germline gives CDR1 SGHTA, CDR2 FQGNSA. The CDR3 is 15 residues long. The CDR3 here is CASSTSGRIAYEQYF. The DNA for the CDR3 is TGTGCCAGCAGTACTAGCGGGAGGATAGCCTACGAGCAGTACTTC.

The rearrangement uses TRBV9 and TRBJ2-3; D ambiguous. The CDR3 has 11 residues. Germline V gene sequence: CDR1 SGDLS, CDR2 YYNGEE. V dropped 3 bases and J dropped 5 bases, with 4 bases sitting between them. In DNA form, the CDR3 reads TGTGCCAGCAGCGGAGGAGATACGCAGTATTTT. Translated: CASSGGDTQYF.